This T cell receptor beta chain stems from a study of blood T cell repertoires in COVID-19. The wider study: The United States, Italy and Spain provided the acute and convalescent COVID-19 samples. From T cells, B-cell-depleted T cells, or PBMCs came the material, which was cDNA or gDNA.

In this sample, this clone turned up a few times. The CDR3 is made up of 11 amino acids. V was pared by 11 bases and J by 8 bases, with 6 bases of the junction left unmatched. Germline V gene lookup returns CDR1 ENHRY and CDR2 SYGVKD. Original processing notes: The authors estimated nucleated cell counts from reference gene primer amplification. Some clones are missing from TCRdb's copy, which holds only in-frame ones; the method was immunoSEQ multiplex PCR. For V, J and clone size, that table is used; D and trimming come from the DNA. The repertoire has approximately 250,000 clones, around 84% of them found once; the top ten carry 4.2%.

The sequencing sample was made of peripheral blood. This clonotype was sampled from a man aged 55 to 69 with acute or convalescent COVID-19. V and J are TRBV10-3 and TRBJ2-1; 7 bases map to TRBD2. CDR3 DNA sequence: TGTGCCGTTATGGGGAGGGATGAGCAGTTCTTC. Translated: CAVMGRDEQFF.